The present T cell receptor beta chain was sequenced within a study of cytomegalovirus exposure and HLA in healthy donors. 13 Jbeta primers and 60 Vbeta primers were used for the PCR. Generated by immunoSEQ multiplex PCR, the TCRdb table keeps only in-frame clones and is missing some. Here the sample spans some 130,000 clones, around 80% being singletons. This CDR3 contains 13 residues. J gave up 6 bases and V 5 bases, and 3 bases lay outside the gene matches. Per germline, CDR1 SQVTM and CDR2 ANQGSEA. The specimen sequenced was PBMCs. The TCR comes from a woman aged 40-49 years in good health and CMV-seronegative. V gene TRBV29-1 combines with J gene TRBJ2-1; 11 bases line up with TRBD2. CDR3 nucleotides: TGCAGCGTTCTAGCGGGGGGAGGCAATGAGCAGTTCTTC. Its protein product is CSVLAGGGNEQFF.